The clone carrying this T cell receptor (beta chain) was counted between two and nine times. The record originates from a study of cytomegalovirus exposure and HLA in healthy donors. V dropped 3 bases and J dropped 10 bases, with 16 bases sitting between them. The CDR3 is 15 amino acids. Germline V gene lookup returns CDR1 MNHEY and CDR2 SMNVEV (reference sequence). The PCR contained 60 Vbeta and 13 Jbeta primers. Measured with immunoSEQ multiplex PCR; TCRdb has only the in-frame clones, and not every one. The sample holds some 140,000 clones, approximately 10% seen once. The sequencing sample was made of PBMCs. V is TRBV27 and J is TRBJ1-6; tentatively, D is TRBD1 (6 bases). This TCR came from a woman aged 40-49 years in good health and CMV-seropositive. This CDR3 is CASSFLSTGISPLHF. The CDR3 coding sequence is TGTGCCAGCAGTTTCCTATCAACAGGGATCTCACCCCTCCACTTT.